The TCR beta chain described here comes from a study of T cell responses to AZD1222 COVID-19 vaccine. CDR1 is SGDLS and CDR2 is YYNGEE in the germline V gene. There are 13 residues in the CDR3. Trimming cost V 0 bases and J 9 bases, with 7 bases left between them. Study observations and caveats: The peak T cell response came first, and repertoires were sampled only after it.

TCRdb's table, derived via immunoSEQ multiplex PCR, lists solely in-frame clones and lacks some. Of 150,000 to 200,000 clones in the sample, 90% to 95% are singletons; the top ten hold 1.6%. This clone came up a few times. Its antigen is still unknown. The genes are TRBV9 and TRBJ1-6; D is possibly TRBD1 (5 bases). The clonotype was recovered from an adult who received the AZD1222 COVID-19 vaccine. The sequencing used peripheral blood, collected 28 days after the second AZD1222 dose. The CDR3 protein is CASSVGGFSPLHF. CDR3 sequence (DNA): TGTGCCAGCAGCGTAGGGGGGTTTTCACCCCTCCACTTT.